Following are 25 T cell receptor beta chains from one sample sequenced in a study of tumor and adjacent non-tumor tissue in lung cancer. This sample's RNA came from whole unsorted tissue. Distant lung tissue was collected more than 3 cm away from the tumor edge. Three rounds of nested PCR, following a modified ARM-PCR protocol, produced the TCRbeta library. TCRdb re-analysed the multiplex PCR reads in MiXCR, keeping a single row per CDR3 protein. The data show around 50,000 distinct CDR3 sequences, more than 55% seen once. The material sequenced was distant non-tumor lung tissue. The receptors derive from a woman aged 70-85 years with non-small cell lung cancer.

Notes on this clonotype: This may be a read error: a much more frequent sequence differs by one nucleotide. The chain uses TRBV30 and TRBJ2-7; TRBD2 agrees at 8 bases. The CDR3 contains 14 residues. The V gene's germline CDR1 is GTSNPN and CDR2 SVGIG (reference sequence). The CDR3 DNA follows: TGTCCCTGGAATCGGGGGACTAGCTCCTACGAGCAGTACTTC. Translating it yields CPWNRGTSSYEQYF.

V usage is TRBV6-1 and J usage is TRBJ1-2; TRBD1 agrees at 8 bases. The CDR3 extends over 16 amino acids. V was pared by 5 bases and J by 2 bases, with 10 bases of the junction left unmatched. CDR1 and CDR2 (germline): MNHNS, SASEGT. In DNA form, the CDR3 reads TGTGCCAGCAGTAAAAACTCCCGGGACAGGAACTATGGCTACACCTTC. Translation gives CASSKNSRDRNYGYTF.

Comments on this clonotype: One end of the junction varies from germline; a read error may be responsible. This rearrangement joins TRBV11-1 to TRBJ2-1; a possible D gene is TRBD2 (5 bases). CDR1 is SGHAT and CDR2 is FQDESV in the germline V gene (reference sequence). This CDR3 region has 17 residues. This CDR3 reads CISSFPPWEYPYNEQSF. As DNA, the CDR3 is TGTATCAGCAGCTTTCCCCCGTGGGAGTACCCCTACAATGAGCAGTCCTTC.

The chain recombines TRBV10-3 with TRBJ2-7, with unresolved D. The CDR3 length is 13 residues. Trimming took off 4 bases at V and 12 bases at J, with 19 bases between the two ends. Germline V gene sequence: CDR1 ENHRY, CDR2 SYGVKD. CDR3: CAISAGTMGELYF. In nucleotides, the CDR3 is TGTGCCATCAGTGCGGGTACCATGGGCGAACTGTACTTC.

As for this clonotype: Lacking the conserved final phenylalanine or tryptophan, this CDR3 likely reflects a read error. The chain uses TRBV12-5 and TRBJ2-3; D remains ambiguous. Trimming left V 1 base short and J 3 bases short, with 5 bases between. The CDR3 consists of 13 residues. Germline V gene lookup returns CDR1 LGHNT and CDR2 FRNRAP. This CDR3 is CASGLGGTDTQYS. In DNA form, the CDR3 reads TGTGCTAGTGGTTTGGGGGGAACAGATACGCAGTATTCT.

As for this clonotype: A much bigger clone sits one base away, suggesting this may be a read error. The chain uses TRBV28 and TRBJ2-7; 9 positions agree with TRBD2. The CDR3 extends over 15 amino acids. J gave up 2 bases and V 6 bases, and 8 bases lay outside the gene matches. Germline CDR1 is MDHEN and CDR2 is SYDVKM. DNA for the CDR3: TGTGCCAGCAGCCAGACTAGCGGATTGCCCTACGAGCAGTACTTC. It specifies CASSQTSGLPYEQYF.

About this clonotype itself: The junction does not match germline at one end; this may be a read error. The rearrangement joins TRBV4-1 to TRBJ2-2; the match to TRBD1 covers 9 bases. There are 17 residues in the CDR3. Looked up from germline, CDR1 is MGHRA and CDR2 is YSYEKL. The CDR3 DNA follows: TGCGCCAGAAGCCCGCAACCGGGACAGGGTGACACCGGGGAGCTGTTTTTT. This codes for CARSPQPGQGDTGELFF.

A note on this clonotype: The junction and the germline gene differ at one end; a read error may be behind it. V and J are TRBV4-1 and TRBJ2-7; a weak D match, TRBD2 (5 bases). The CDR3 is 15 amino acids. Germline loops: CDR1 MGHRA, CDR2 YSYEKL. The CDR3 bases are TGCGCCAGCAGCCAAGGGCTAGCAGGAGAATACGAGCGGTACTTC. Translation gives CASSQGLAGEYERYF.

This clonotype is a singleton in its sample. This chain links TRBV28 with TRBJ2-7; D might be TRBD2 (5 bases). CDR3 size: 14 residues. V dropped 9 bases and J dropped 4 bases, with 19 bases sitting between them. CDR1 and CDR2 (germline): MDHEN, SYDVKM. CDR3 DNA: TGTGCCAGTAGTCCGCGCGAGCGGAAATACGAGCAGTACTTC. This codes for CASSPRERKYEQYF. The entire variable domain, with the rest obtained from reference TRBV28 and TRBJ2-7, is as follows: DVKVTQSSRYLVKRTGEKVFLECVQDMDHENMFWYRQDPGLGLRLIYFSYDVKMKEKGDIPEGYSVSREKKERFSLILESASTNQTSMYLCASSPRERKYEQYFGPGTRLTVT.

The chain uses TRBV11-3 and TRBJ2-3, with D possibly called TRBD1 or TRBD2 (5 bases each). Between the trimmed V and J ends, which lost 7 bases and 4 bases, there was a span of 15 bases. From germline, CDR1 is SGHNT and CDR2 YENEEA. This CDR3 has 14 residues. CDR3 DNA sequence: TGTGCCAGCATCTTTGGGCTGGGGGCAGATACGCAGTATTTT. This translates into CASIFGLGADTQYF.

Comment on this clonotype: In this CDR3 the conserved last residue, phenylalanine or tryptophan, is missing, so a read error is likely. The DNA is left out, because the CDR3 cannot be placed on it with certainty; the CDR3 is given as TCRdb lists it. The V and J genes are TRBV4-1 and TRBJ1-6; TRBD1 is the table's D call, not checked against the DNA. 14 amino acids form the CDR3, both terminal residues included. The germline V gene has CDR1 MGHRA and CDR2 YSYEKL. CDR3 sequence reads: CASSTRDEGSPVHL.

V gene TRBV6-6 combines with J gene TRBJ1-1; D gene uncertain. V gave up 9 bases and J gave up 3 bases, with 8 bases separating them. CDR1 and CDR2 from the germline V gene are MNHNY and SVGAGI (reference sequence). The CDR3 loop spans 11 amino acids. Here the CDR3 reads CASSNDTEAFF. The DNA of the CDR3 is TGTGCCAGTAGTAACGACACTGAAGCTTTCTTT.

The gene calls are TRBV5-4 and TRBJ2-3; D unclear. CDR3 length: 15 residues. In germline, CDR1 is SGHNT, CDR2 YYREEE (reference sequence). CDR3: CTNSLKGRNADTQYF. Written as DNA, the CDR3 is TGTACCAACAGCTTGAAGGGTCGTAACGCGGATACGCAGTATTTT.

Details on this clonotype: Just one base apart from a much larger clone, this may be a read error. The gene calls are TRBV11-2 and TRBJ2-1, with D possibly matching TRBD2 (5 bases). The germline V gene has CDR1 SGHAT and CDR2 FQNNGV. V was cut by 3 bases and J by 6 bases, with 6 bases left in between. The CDR3 contains 12 residues. CDR3 residues: CASSFGLNEQFF. CDR3 in DNA: TGTGCCAGCAGCTTTGGACTCAATGAGCAGTTCTTC. Drawing the rest from reference TRBV11-2 and TRBJ2-1, the complete variable domain is EAGVAQSPRYKIIEKRQSVAFWCNPISGHATLYWYQQILGQGPKLLIQFQNNGVVDDSQLPKDRFSAERLKGVDSTLKIQPAKLEDSAVYLCASSFGLNEQFFGPGTRLTVL.

The genes are TRBV10-2 and TRBJ1-1; D is unresolved. CDR3 length equals 15 residues. V was pared by 4 bases and J by 6 bases, with 18 bases between. The V gene's germline CDR1 is WSHSY and CDR2 SAAADI. CDR3 amino acids: CASSGWIALDAEAFF. DNA of the CDR3: TGCGCCAGCAGTGGGTGGATCGCTCTGGACGCTGAAGCTTTCTTT.

With respect to this clonotype: Mismatch with germline at one junction end may stem from a read error. The chain combines TRBV6-5 with TRBJ1-1; perhaps TRBD1 as D (5 bases). This CDR3 region has 16 residues. Germline lookup yields CDR1 MNHEY and CDR2 SVGAGI. DNA for the CDR3: TGTGCCAACAGTTACTCCGGCGGGGCTTTTAGGGCTGAAGCTTTCTTT. Translating gives CANSYSGGAFRAEAFF.

This clonotype was picked up a small number of times. The rearrangement joins TRBV4-2 to TRBJ2-5; TRBD2 agrees at 7 bases. Germline CDR1 reads LGHNA; CDR2 reads YNFKEQ. The V segment lost 6 bases and the J segment 8 bases; nucleotides outside the gene matches: 9. The CDR3 is 13 residues long. CDR3 bases: TGTGCCAGCAGACCTAGCGGTCCAGAAACCCAGTACTTC. As protein: CASRPSGPETQYF.

On this clonotype itself: A much larger clonotype is one base distant, so this may be a read error. This chain uses TRBV30 with TRBJ2-5; 14 bases line up with TRBD2. The CDR3 has 15 amino acids. Per the germline V gene, CDR1 is GTSNPN and CDR2 is SVGIG (reference sequence). The CDR3 region is CARRKGLAGEKTQYF. CDR3 sequence (DNA): TGTGCCCGGAGAAAGGGACTAGCGGGAGAGAAGACCCAGTACTTC. Together with reference TRBV30 and TRBJ2-5, the CDR3 gives the full variable domain: SQTIHQWPATLVQPVGSPLSLECTVEGTSNPNLYWYRQAAGRGLQLLFYSVGIGQISSEVPQNLSASRPQDRQFILSSKKLLLSDSGFYLCARRKGLAGEKTQYFGPGTRLLVL.

The rearrangement links TRBV6-5 to TRBJ2-7, with D hard to call. The CDR3 is made up of 15 amino acids. Germline V gives CDR1 MNHEY, CDR2 SVGAGI. V was trimmed by 0 bases and J by 5 bases, leaving 14 bases between them. In DNA form, the CDR3 reads TGTGCCAGCAGTTACTCGGTGCACCATATCCACGAGCAGTACTTC. Its protein is CASSYSVHHIHEQYF.

Concerning this clonotype: The CDR3 carries no conserved terminal phenylalanine or tryptophan, so it likely arises from a read error. The limits of the CDR3 on the DNA are not certain, so only TCRdb's listed CDR3 is given. V is TRBV20-1 and J is TRBJ2-2; TRBD1, the D gene given by the table, was not confirmed from the DNA. Germline V gives CDR1 DFQATT, CDR2 SNEGSKA (reference sequence). The CDR3 is made up of 15 amino acids, end residues included. CDR3 loop: CSARVGQGVTGEPFL.

This clonotype was counted between two and nine times. Lacking the conserved final phenylalanine or tryptophan, this CDR3 likely reflects a read error. The chain joins TRBV6-5 to TRBJ2-1; 12 nucleotides agree with TRBD2. The germline CDR1 and CDR2 sequences are MNHEY and SVGAGI. The CDR3 covers 17 residues. CDR3 nucleotide sequence: TGTGCCATCAGTTACTCGATGAGCCTAGCGGGAGGGAATGAGCAGTTCCTC. Amino acids: CAISYSMSLAGGNEQFL.

Points on this clonotype: Given the absence of the conserved phenylalanine or tryptophan at the CDR3 end, a read error is likely. This chain joins TRBV12-3 or TRBV12-4 and TRBJ2-4; D unclear. The CDR3 has 12 amino acids. The CDR3: CVSSSVLGIQYS. In DNA, the CDR3 is TGTGTCAGCAGTTCGGTCCTCGGCATTCAGTACTCC.

This clonotype has more than one count but fewer than ten. This clone may be a read error of a much larger clone one base away. This chain links TRBV10-3 with TRBJ2-1; the D gene is possibly TRBD2 (5 bases). The CDR3 runs 14 residues. CDR1 ENHRY and CDR2 SYGVKD come from the germline V gene. The CDR3 loop reads CAISADGRASEHFF. The CDR3 nucleotides read TGTGCCATCAGTGCCGACGGGCGGGCCTCTGAGCACTTCTTC.

The J gene is TRBJ1-5, the V gene TRBV20-1; 7 nucleotides match TRBD1. From germline, CDR1 is DFQATT and CDR2 SNEGSKA (reference sequence). V lost 0 bases to trimming and J lost 6 bases; unmatched junction nucleotides: 5. CDR3 length: 14 residues. The CDR3 DNA reads as TGCAGTGCTAGAGAGTCGACAGGGCGTCAGCCCCAGCATTTT. Translated: CSARESTGRQPQHF.

As for this clonotype: At one end the junction does not follow the germline gene, possibly because of a read error. The V and J genes are TRBV28 and TRBJ2-7; weak D call: TRBD2 (6 bases). The CDR3 sequence is 15 residues long. CDR1 is MDHEN, CDR2 SYDVKM, per germline. CDR3 residues: CASSSTSRTSYEQYF. The CDR3 nucleotides read TGTGCCAGCAGTTCCACTAGCAGGACGTCCTACGAACAGTACTTC.